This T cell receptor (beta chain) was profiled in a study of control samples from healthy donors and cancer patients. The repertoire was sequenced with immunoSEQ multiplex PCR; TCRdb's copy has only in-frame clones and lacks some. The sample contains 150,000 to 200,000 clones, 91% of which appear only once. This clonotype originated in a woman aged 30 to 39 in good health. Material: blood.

The CDR3 region has the DNA TGTGCCACCAGTGACCTAGCGGGAGGAGGCACAGATACGCAGTATTTT. Its translation is CATSDLAGGGTDTQYF. V and J are TRBV24-1 and TRBJ2-3, with 11 bases fitting TRBD2. The CDR3 contains 16 residues. The J segment lost 1 base and the V segment lost 4 bases, leaving 3 bases of the junction unmatched. Germline values: CDR1 KGHDR, CDR2 SFDVKD.